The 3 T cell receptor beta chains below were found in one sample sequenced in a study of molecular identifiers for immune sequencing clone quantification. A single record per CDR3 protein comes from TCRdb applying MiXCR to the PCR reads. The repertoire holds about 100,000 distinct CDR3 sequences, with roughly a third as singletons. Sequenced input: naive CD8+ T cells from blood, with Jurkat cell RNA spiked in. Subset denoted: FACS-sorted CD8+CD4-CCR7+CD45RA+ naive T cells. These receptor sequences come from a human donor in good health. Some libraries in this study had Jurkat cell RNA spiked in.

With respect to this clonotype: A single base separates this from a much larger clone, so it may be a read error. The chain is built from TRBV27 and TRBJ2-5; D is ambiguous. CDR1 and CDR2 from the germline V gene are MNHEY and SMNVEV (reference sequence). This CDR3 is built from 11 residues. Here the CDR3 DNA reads TGTGCCAGCAGTTCCGAAGAGTCCCAGTACTTC. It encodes CASSSEESQYF.

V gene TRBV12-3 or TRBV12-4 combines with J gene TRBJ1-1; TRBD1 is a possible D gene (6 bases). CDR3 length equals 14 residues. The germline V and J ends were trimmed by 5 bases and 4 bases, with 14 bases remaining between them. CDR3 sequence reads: CASSDRPVSTEAFF. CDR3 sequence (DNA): TGTGCCAGCAGTGACAGGCCTGTCAGCACTGAAGCTTTCTTT.

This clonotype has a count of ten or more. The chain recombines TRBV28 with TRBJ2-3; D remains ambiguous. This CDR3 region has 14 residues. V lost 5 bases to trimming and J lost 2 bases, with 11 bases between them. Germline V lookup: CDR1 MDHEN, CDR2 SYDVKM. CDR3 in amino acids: CASSQEIDTDTQYF. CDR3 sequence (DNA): TGTGCCAGCAGTCAAGAAATAGACACAGATACGCAGTATTTT.